Sequencing of this T cell receptor beta chain was carried out in a study of cytomegalovirus exposure and HLA in healthy donors. As for this clone: The antigen remains undetermined.

The CDR3 has 17 amino acids. V lost 2 bases, J lost 4 bases, and 7 bases stayed unmatched. Germline V CDR1 and CDR2: KGHSH, LQKENI. Study results and caveats: TCR beta chains numbering roughly 150 were designated cytomegalovirus-associated.

Libraries were prepared by immunoSEQ multiplex PCR; TCRdb keeps only in-frame clonotypes and omits some of them. Of roughly 150,000 clones detected, almost 85% appear once; the ten largest clones hold roughly 27%. The sequenced material came from PBMCs. This chain connects TRBV18 to TRBJ2-2; 10 positions agree with TRBD2. The clonotype originates from a man under 40 in good health and CMV-seropositive. The CDR3 coding sequence is TGTGCCAGCTCACCAACGCTAGCGGGAGACTCCACCGGGGAGCTGTTTTTT. This gives the protein CASSPTLAGDSTGELFF. The whole variable domain, filled in from reference TRBV18 and TRBJ2-2, reads NAGVMQNPRHLVRRRGQEARLRCSPMKGHSHVYWYRQLPEEGLKFMVYLQKENIIDESGMPKERFSAEFPKEGPSILRIQQVVRGDSAAYFCASSPTLAGDSTGELFFGEGSRLTVL.